This TCR beta chain stems from a study of Ad26.COV2.S vaccination and SARS-CoV-2 variants. A remark on this clone: The antigen is unknown.

General study findings and limits: It was reported that spike-specific CD8+ and CD4+ T cell responses were substantially broad after vaccination. Placebo recipients trailed vaccine recipients in spike-specific TCR breadth.

The length of the CDR3 is 12 residues. Germline V CDR1 and CDR2: MGHDK, SYGVNS. The V gene lost 5 bases and the J gene lost 2 bases, with 6 bases spanning the gap. Some clones are missing from TCRdb's copy, which holds only in-frame ones; the method was immunoSEQ multiplex PCR. The sample records roughly 180,000 clones, roughly 87% being singletons. This material consisted of peripheral blood, taken after recovery from COVID-19. The chain recombines TRBV25-1 with TRBJ2-5, with unresolved D. The origin of this receptor is a human donor who had recovered from COVID-19. The CDR3 nucleotides read TGTGCCAGCAGTCTGACTCAAGAGACCCAGTACTTC. It encodes CASSLTQETQYF.